What follows is one T cell receptor beta chain and its context. What it recognizes is unknown. The data originate from a study of CD8 T cells in Susac syndrome. The study, taken as a whole, reports: The TCR sequencing and HLA analysis in the study involved a relatively small number of individuals, as the study acknowledged.

This CDR3 has 15 amino acids. Trimming took 4 bases from V and 5 from J, leaving 18 bases between them. CDR1 and CDR2 from the germline V gene are MNHEY and SVGEGT. Peripheral blood CD8+ and CD4+ T cells were profiled by TCR beta sequencing. The multiple sclerosis control group comprised treatment-naive patients with stable or active relapsing-remitting disease. cDNA came from roughly 0.53 to 1 ug RNA primed by random hexamers. The immunoSEQ assay covered 54 Vbeta and 13 Jbeta segments for CDR3. TCRdb used MiXCR to reprocess the immunoSEQ multiplex PCR reads, holding one entry per CDR3 protein. The sample includes approximately 120,000 distinct CDR3 sequences, approximately 89% seen only once; the top ten take 0.2% to 0.25%.

Sequencing was done on a sample of CD8+ T cells from PBMCs. The sequence was obtained from a human donor with multiple sclerosis. This chain connects TRBV6-2 or TRBV6-3 to TRBJ2-7; tentative D call: TRBD2 (5 bases). The CDR3 loop is CASSSPRTGRNEQYF. DNA of the CDR3: TGTGCCAGCAGTTCCCCCCGGACTGGTAGGAACGAGCAGTACTTC.